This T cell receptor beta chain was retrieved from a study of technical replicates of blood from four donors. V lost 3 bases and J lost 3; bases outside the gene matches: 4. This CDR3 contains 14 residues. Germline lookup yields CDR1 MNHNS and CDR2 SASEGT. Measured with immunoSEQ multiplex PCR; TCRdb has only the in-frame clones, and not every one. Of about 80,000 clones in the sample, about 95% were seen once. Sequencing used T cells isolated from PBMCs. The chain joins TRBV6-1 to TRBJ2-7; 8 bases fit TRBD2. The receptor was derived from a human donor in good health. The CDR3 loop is CASSDGRGNYEQYF. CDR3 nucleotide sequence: TGTGCCAGCAGTGACGGGAGGGGGAACTACGAGCAGTACTTC.